This T cell receptor beta chain was sequenced in a study of blood T cell repertoires in COVID-19 (dated by TCRdb to 2018 to 2020). Turning to the overall study: Samples from collaborators originated in the United States, Italy and Spain and spanned both the acute and convalescent phases of COVID-19. The material from the prospective study consisted of cDNA or gDNA derived from T cells, B-cell-depleted T cells, or PBMCs. Subjects who had been exposed to COVID-19, were actively infected with it, or had recovered from it provided the deeply sampled blood TCRbeta repertoires that made up the dataset. The repertoires were made available in a free public database intended to serve as a resource for research on the immune response to SARS-CoV-2. The samples were drawn from two sources: the first 160 participants of the ongoing ImmuneRACE study, and over 950 subjects contributed by 6 global collaborators. Nearly every sample came with metadata listing a de-identified subject ID, COVID-19 status, age in years and sex. HLA class I and class II types, where available, came from metadata supplied by the sample provider rather than from assay-based typing.

Notes on this clone: Its binding antigen is unknown. Base qualities are not provided; no much larger clone lies one nucleotide away.

The CDR3 goes from the cysteine to the phenylalanine over 14 residues. Left in the record is the CDR3 DNA by itself, 42 bases read in frame from the first base. The germline V gene provides CDR1 LGHNA and CDR2 YNFKEQ. Clipping removes 3 bases from V and 5 bases from J, with 0 as the unmatched junction base count. Beyond this particular receptor, the publication reports: How much clinical and demographic metadata was included differed by source and by participant, and the metadata was provided uncurated.

Each collaborating institution followed its own protocols to collect whole blood in K2EDTA tubes. For TCRbeta analysis, collaborators shipped samples in one of three forms: frozen whole blood, isolated PBMCs, or DNA extracted from either of those sample types. TCRbeta CDR3 regions were amplified from genomic DNA by means of the immunoSEQ Assay, a bias-controlled multiplex PCR. In the authors' own workflow: The number of nucleated cells in each sample was estimated from the amplification of reference gene primers within the assay. Sequence reads were collapsed and filtered to measure the absolute abundance of every unique TCRbeta CDR3 rearrangement. For each sample, productive Simpson clonality was calculated as the square root of Simpson's diversity index across productive rearrangements. What TCRdb holds here is the immuneACCESS table cut down to in-frame rearrangements. Part of the clones is not present; checked against another copy, under half of the missing clones reflect an unresolved V gene, and the others are unexplained. That table is the source of V, J and clone size, and D and trimming were worked out from the DNA. In this sample the table shows around 130,000 clones, 70% to 80% of which occur a single time. Of the sample, 10% to 12% is held by the ten largest clones.

This receptor was taken from a human donor in a cohort sampled during active COVID-19. Sequencing input: peripheral blood. This receptor chain uses TRBV4-2 and TRBJ1-4, and TRBD1 aligns with 10 junction nucleotides. The CDR3 corresponds to CASSQDRGNEKLFF. The DNA sequence is given as TGTGCCAGCAGCCAGGACAGGGGGAATGAAAAACTGTTTTTT.